Described below is a single T cell receptor beta chain sequence and its context. The antigen remains unidentified. The entry originates in a study of T cells in localized non-small cell lung cancer. Study conclusions and caveats: Tumor trailed uninvolved adjacent lung in T cell clonality, which peaked there.

In germline, CDR1 is MNHNS, CDR2 SASEGT. This CDR3 is 14 amino acids long. Trimming stripped 7 bases from V and 0 bases from J, with 10 bases between. The table came from immunoSEQ multiplex PCR; TCRdb's copy has only in-frame clones and leaves some out. The sample contains tens of thousands of clones, roughly 84% of which appear only once. The TCR was taken from a woman aged 40 to 75 with stage II squamous cell lung carcinoma. This rearrangement joins TRBV6-1 to TRBJ1-5, with D possibly TRBD1 on 5 matching bases. Here the sequenced sample was PBMCs, taken before any cancer treatment. As DNA, the CDR3 is TGTGCCAGCACCCCAGACAGTAGCAATCAGCCCCAGCATTTT. Translating it yields CASTPDSSNQPQHF.